This T cell receptor (beta chain) was captured in a study of blood T cell repertoires in COVID-19. As for the study in general: Some COVID-19 samples were acute and others convalescent; all came from the United States, Italy and Spain.

The CDR3 is 13 amino acids. Per the germline V gene, CDR1 is MNHEY and CDR2 is SMNVEV (reference sequence). Trimming took 5 bases from V and 1 from J, leaving 8 bases between them. The table came from immunoSEQ multiplex PCR; TCRdb's copy has only in-frame clones and leaves some out. The table lists around 140,000 clones, about 87% of them singletons. The sequenced sample consisted of peripheral blood. The chain combines TRBV27 with TRBJ1-1, with D perhaps TRBD1 (6 bases). The TCR was taken from a human donor with COVID-19, enrolled during active disease. The donor label of this sample is uncertain. The CDR3 loop is CASSKQGNTEAFF. The CDR3 DNA reads TGTGCCAGCAGTAAACAGGGGAACACTGAAGCTTTCTTT.